This T cell receptor beta chain was sequenced for a study of T-cell reconstitution after alpha-beta-depleted transplantation in children. Study observations and caveats: Several hundred rapidly expanded clones from non-depleted graft cells reportedly supplied alpha-beta T cells about two months post-transplant.

This CDR3 region has 14 residues. J was trimmed by 5 bases and V by 4 bases; bases with no gene match: 4. The V gene's germline CDR1 is SGHRS and CDR2 YFSETQ. A TCRbeta library incorporating unique molecular identifiers was prepared. TCRdb processed the PCR reads anew with MiXCR; each CDR3 protein has one entry. The data show about 420,000 distinct CDR3 sequences, with 15% to 20% seen just once and roughly 27% held by the top ten. Comment on this clonotype: Its target is unknown.

The receptor was isolated from a boy in the first two years of life who had a stem cell transplant for Wiskott-Aldrich syndrome, so the T cells may come from the graft donor. The J gene is TRBJ2-7, the V gene TRBV5-1; 12 bases agree with TRBD1. Sequenced material: PBMCs, mostly from graft donor cells, taken 360 days after TCRalphabeta/CD19-depleted stem cell transplant. DNA for the CDR3: TGCGCCAGCAGCCCGGGACAGGGGGCGGACGAGCAGTACTTC. This encodes CASSPGQGADEQYF.